A selection of T cell receptor beta chains follows, all from one sample in a study of molecular identifiers for immune sequencing clone quantification. TCRdb fed the PCR reads into MiXCR, producing one record per CDR3 protein. The sample shows under 600,000 distinct CDR3 sequences, around 23% of them seen only once. Sequencing was performed on naive CD8+ T cells from blood, with Jurkat cell RNA spiked in. The receptors come from a human donor in good health. Some libraries in this study had Jurkat cell RNA spiked in. The CDR3 runs from the conserved cysteine through the conserved F or W. A D gene is named only where the DNA matches it firmly. Where a row states a size, it is once, few, many or the class of an expanded clone; other rows omit it.

d_call j_call clone_size v_call cdr3_nt cdr3_aa
. TRBJ1-5 few TRBV4-1 TGCGCCAGCAGTCAGACAACAGGCCCCAATCAGCCCCAGCATTTT CASSQTTGPNQPQHF
. TRBJ2-4 . TRBV12-5 TGTGCTAGTGGTTCGCCTTCCGATCCTATTCAGTACTTC CASGSPSDPIQYF
. TRBJ2-7 many TRBV28 TGTGCCAGCAGTCCGGACAGCGACTACGAGCAGTACTTC CASSPDSDYEQYF
TRBD1 TRBJ2-7 few TRBV19 TGTGCCGCAGGGGGAGCGTTGAGTTACGAGCAGTACTTC CAAGGALSYEQYF
. TRBJ2-2 . TRBV7-6 TGTGCCAGCAGCTTAAGTTTGGGACAACGAATGAATGGCGGGGAGCTGTCTTTT CASSLSLGQRMNGGELSF
TRBD1 TRBJ2-5 many TRBV27 TGTGCCAGCAGTCCTAGATCCGGGACAGACCAAGAGACCCAGTACTTC CASSPRSGTDQETQYF
. TRBJ1-3 many TRBV2 TGTGCCATCCTACTTGAGGGTCGAGGAAACACCATATATTTT CAILLEGRGNTIYF
. TRBJ1-4 few TRBV7-9 TGTGCCAGCAGCTCAACACGGCCGGTCGTATCTAATGAAAAACTGTTTTTT CASSSTRPVVSNEKLFF
. TRBJ1-2 many TRBV7-2 TGTGCCAGCGGCTCACTAGAAGGAGGGGAAGGCTACACCTTC CASGSLEGGEGYTF
TRBD2 TRBJ2-2 many TRBV5-4 TGTGCCGGGGGGGGACCGTCGAACACCGGGGAGCTGTTTTTT CAGGGPSNTGELFF
TRBD2 TRBJ2-5 . TRBV5-3 TGTGCCAGCAGCTGGAGCGGGGAAGAGACCCAGTACTTC CASSWSGEETQYF
TRBD2 TRBJ2-1 . TRBV6-5 TGTGCCAGCAGTTACGGGACTAGCGGGAGTACCTACAATGAGCAGTTCTTC CASSYGTSGSTYNEQFF
. TRBJ2-3 many TRBV14 TGTGCCAGCAGCCAAGATCTCGTGACAGACGATACGCAGTATTTT CASSQDLVTDDTQYF
. TRBJ2-3 . TRBV20-1 TGCAGTGCTAGAAACAGGGATTTCTCAAGCCCAGATACGCAGTATTTT CSARNRDFSSPDTQYF
TRBD1 TRBJ2-7 . TRBV4-2 TGTGCCAGCAGCCAAAGGACAGGGGGTCAAGACGAGCAGTACTTC CASSQRTGGQDEQYF
. TRBJ2-5 many TRBV29-1 TGCAGCGTTGACAGACAAGAGACCCAGTACTTC CSVDRQETQYF
. TRBJ2-1 few TRBV5-3 TGTGCCAGCAGCACAACGGGACGCAATGAGCAGTTCTTC CASSTTGRNEQFF
. TRBJ1-1 few TRBV30 TGTGCCTGGAGGTTGGGGCTATATTCCACTGAAGCTTTCTTT CAWRLGLYSTEAFF
. TRBJ2-7 few TRBV4-1 TGCGCCAGCAGCCAAGACGGGCGGTCCTACGAGCAGTACTTC CASSQDGRSYEQYF
TRBD2 TRBJ2-3 . TRBV20-1 TGCAGTGCTTCACTAGCGGGGGACCTTAGCCGGGATACGCAGTATTTT CSASLAGDLSRDTQYF
TRBD2 TRBJ2-3 few TRBV2 TGTGCCAGCAAGGCGGGAGAATTTAGCACAGATACGCAGTATTTT CASKAGEFSTDTQYF
TRBD1 TRBJ1-1 . TRBV12-5 TGTGCTAGTGGTTTGGTATTTTCCGCGACAGGGGAGAACACTGAAGCTTTCTTT CASGLVFSATGENTEAFF
. TRBJ1-1 many TRBV7-9 TGTGCCAGCAGCTTAGGACGTGAAGCTTTCTTT CASSLGREAFF
TRBD1 TRBJ1-1 . TRBV28 TGTGCCAGCAGAATACAGGGGGCAGGGACTGAAGCTTTCTTT CASRIQGAGTEAFF
. TRBJ2-7 . TRBV7-9 TGTGCCAGCAGCTTTGGGACTGACTACTACGAGCAGTACTTC CASSFGTDYYEQYF
. TRBJ1-5 few TRBV25-1 TGTGCCAGCAGTGAAACGGCTAGCAATCAGCCCCAGCATTTT CASSETASNQPQHF
TRBD1 TRBJ1-1 . TRBV7-9 TGTGCCAGCCTACCGGACAGGGGGGGTGAGGCTTTCTTT CASLPDRGGEAFF